This is a list of T cell receptor beta chains from one sample in a study of PD-1 blockade in classical Hodgkin lymphoma. Using immunoSEQ multiplex PCR, the repertoire was profiled, and TCRdb retains in-frame clones only, with some absent. The data show 40,000 to 45,000 clones, over 65% seen once. Sequences were derived from peripheral blood mononuclear cells (PBMCs), sampled before the second cycle of nivolumab. The receptors derive from a human donor with classical Hodgkin lymphoma. Each CDR3 is given with its conserved first and last residue. D genes are given only for firm matches. Not every row has a clone size; where given, it reads once, few, many or a size class.

J	V	size	D	CDR3	DNA
TRBJ2-4	TRBV15	-	TRBD1	CATSRGQGESIQYF	TGTGCCACCAGCAGAGGACAGGGAGAGAGCATTCAGTACTTC
TRBJ2-1	TRBV14	-	-	CASSERATLRNEQFF	TGTGCCAGCAGCGAACGGGCCACCCTCCGGAATGAGCAGTTCTTC
TRBJ1-2	TRBV19	-	TRBD1	CASSTGQGYFAGYTF	TGTGCCAGTAGTACCGGACAGGGTTACTTTGCTGGCTACACCTTC
TRBJ2-1	TRBV9	-	TRBD2	CASSVLAGDNEQFF	TGTGCCAGCAGCGTACTGGCGGGGGACAATGAGCAGTTCTTC
TRBJ2-3	TRBV15	-	-	CATSEMTYGRPDTQYF	TGTGCCACCAGCGAGATGACTTACGGCCGCCCAGATACGCAGTATTTT
TRBJ1-1	TRBV6-5	-	-	CASSYFGRINEAFF	TGTGCCAGCAGTTACTTTGGACGAATTAATGAAGCTTTCTTT
TRBJ2-7	TRBV27	-	TRBD2	CASRGTSGTYEQYF	TGTGCCAGCAGGGGGACTAGCGGAACCTACGAGCAGTACTTC
TRBJ2-4	TRBV13	-	TRBD2	CASSLGGGVQNIQYF	TGTGCCAGCAGCTTAGGCGGGGGGGTCCAAAACATTCAGTACTTC
TRBJ1-2	TRBV2	-	-	CASIQGTGYTF	TGTGCCAGCATCCAGGGTACCGGCTACACCTTC
TRBJ2-7	TRBV27	few	TRBD1	CASSLGQGSYEQYF	TGTGCCAGCAGTTTAGGACAGGGATCCTACGAGCAGTACTTC
TRBJ1-1	TRBV15	-	-	CATLSWRGGLATEAFF	TGTGCCACCCTCAGCTGGAGGGGAGGTTTAGCCACTGAAGCTTTCTTT
TRBJ2-1	TRBV11-2	few	TRBD1	CASRAYDRGKNEQFF	TGTGCCAGCAGAGCTTATGACAGGGGTAAAAATGAGCAGTTCTTC
TRBJ1-3	TRBV30	-	-	CAWSRGGSYGNTIYF	TGTGCCTGGTCCCGAGGCGGGTCGTACGGAAACACCATATATTTT
TRBJ2-3	TRBV19	-	TRBD2	CASSIKVSGDQYF	TGTGCCAGTAGTATAAAGGTCAGCGGGGATCAGTATTTT
TRBJ2-7	TRBV4-1	-	TRBD1	CASSQGQGREQYF	TGCGCCAGCAGCCAAGGACAGGGTCGCGAGCAGTACTTC
TRBJ2-5	TRBV7-3	-	-	CASSPDARRDPGETQYF	TGTGCCAGCAGCCCTGATGCACGCCGGGATCCGGGGGAGACCCAGTACTTC
TRBJ1-1	TRBV5-1	-	-	CASSLEGGNTEAFF	TGCGCCAGCAGCTTGGAAGGAGGGAACACTGAAGCTTTCTTT
TRBJ1-5	TRBV7-8	few	-	CASSLESQSNQPQHF	TGTGCCAGCAGCTTAGAATCCCAGAGCAATCAGCCCCAGCATTTT
TRBJ2-5	TRBV7-9	few	-	CASSLQDSEETQYF	TGTGCCAGCAGCTTACAGGACTCCGAGGAGACCCAGTACTTC
TRBJ1-5	TRBV4-1	-	-	CASEEQVSNQPQHF	TGCGCCTCCGAGGAACAGGTGAGCAATCAGCCCCAGCATTTT
TRBJ2-2	TRBV19	-	-	CASSILYSTQANTGELFF	TGTGCCAGTAGTATCCTCTACTCGACGCAGGCGAACACCGGGGAGCTGTTTTTT
TRBJ2-3	TRBV7-2	once	-	CASSLAGGKKDTQYF	TGTGCCAGCAGCTTAGCGGGGGGTAAAAAAGATACGCAGTATTTT
TRBJ2-1	TRBV28	-	TRBD2	CASRWTSGRVGYFNEQFF	TGTGCCAGCAGATGGACTAGCGGGAGAGTAGGTTACTTCAATGAGCAGTTCTTC
TRBJ1-1	TRBV30	-	TRBD1	CAWSVLWDSLMANTEAFF	TGTGCCTGGAGTGTACTGTGGGACAGCCTCATGGCAAACACTGAAGCTTTCTTT
TRBJ1-1	TRBV27	-	-	CASYRASEAFF	TGTGCCAGCTACAGGGCCTCGGAAGCTTTCTTT
TRBJ1-1	TRBV5-1	few	TRBD1	CASSSRTGVNTEAFF	TGCGCCAGCAGCAGTAGGACAGGGGTGAACACTGAAGCTTTCTTT
TRBJ1-1	TRBV27	few	-	CASSPPGPTSTEAFF	TGTGCCAGCAGTCCACCGGGACCGACGAGCACTGAAGCTTTCTTT
TRBJ2-7	TRBV28	-	-	CASKRGLGSYEQYF	TGTGCCAGCAAACGTGGATTGGGGTCCTACGAGCAGTACTTC
TRBJ2-7	TRBV11-2	few	-	CASSLDRSYEQYF	TGTGCCAGCAGCTTAGATCGGTCCTACGAGCAGTACTTC
TRBJ2-1	TRBV25-1	few	-	CASSVSLQNEQFF	TGTGCCAGCAGTGTCTCCCTACAGAATGAGCAGTTCTTC
TRBJ2-3	TRBV27	-	-	CASSLSGRGTDTQYF	TGTGCCAGCAGTTTATCGGGAAGAGGCACAGATACGCAGTATTTT
TRBJ1-2	TRBV28	-	TRBD1	CASSFLTGEGYGYTF	TGTGCCAGCAGTTTTCTAACAGGGGAGGGGTATGGCTACACCTTC
TRBJ1-2	TRBV5-1	-	TRBD1	CASSLAGTGGGYTF	TGCGCCAGCAGCTTGGCCGGGACAGGGGGTGGCTACACCTTC
TRBJ2-7	TRBV19	-	TRBD1	CASSLTGIGAYEQYF	TGTGCCAGTAGCTTGACAGGGATTGGCGCCTACGAGCAGTACTTC
TRBJ1-5	TRBV19	-	-	CASTKGRDWGNQPQHF	TGTGCCAGTACGAAGGGAAGGGATTGGGGGAATCAGCCCCAGCATTTT
TRBJ1-1	TRBV12-5	few	-	CASVFGQYTEAFF	TGTGCTAGTGTTTTCGGACAGTACACTGAAGCTTTCTTT
TRBJ2-1	TRBV28	-	-	CASSFARGAYNEQFF	TGTGCCAGCAGTTTCGCAAGGGGGGCCTACAATGAGCAGTTCTTC
TRBJ1-1	TRBV7-6	-	-	CASSLGGLNTEAFF	TGTGCCAGCAGCTTAGGGGGGCTGAATACTGAAGCTTTCTTT
TRBJ2-7	TRBV19	-	-	CASSIDSQRTYEQYF	TGTGCCAGTAGTATAGATTCCCAGCGAACCTACGAGCAGTACTTC
TRBJ1-1	TRBV7-3	few	-	CASSPTLMNTEAFF	TGTGCCAGCAGCCCGACCCTTATGAACACTGAAGCTTTCTTT
TRBJ2-1	TRBV4-3	-	-	CASSQEHNEQFF	TGCGCCAGCAGCCAAGAGCACAATGAGCAGTTCTTC
TRBJ1-2	TRBV6-5	-	-	CASSYSKVGGYGYTF	TGTGCCAGCAGTTACTCTAAGGTCGGAGGCTATGGCTACACCTTC
TRBJ2-2	TRBV18	once	-	CASSPLYGLSNPGWELFF	TGTGCCAGCTCACCACTTTATGGACTAAGTAACCCCGGTTGGGAGCTGTTTTTT
TRBJ2-7	TRBV6-1	-	-	CASSIYSFSYEQYF	TGTGCCAGCAGTATTTACAGTTTCTCCTACGAGCAGTACTTC
TRBJ1-2	TRBV27	-	TRBD1	CASSLSGQGAYGYTF	TGTGCCAGCAGTTTATCTGGACAGGGAGCGTATGGCTACACCTTC
TRBJ2-3	TRBV19	-	TRBD1	CASSQDRGDLADTQYF	TGTGCCAGTAGTCAGGACAGGGGTGATTTGGCAGATACGCAGTATTTT
TRBJ2-3	TRBV5-1	few	-	CASSFTHFLTDTQYF	TGCGCCAGCAGCTTTACCCATTTCCTCACAGATACGCAGTATTTT
TRBJ2-7	TRBV6-5	-	-	CASGTGQNEQYF	TGTGCCAGCGGGACGGGCCAAAACGAGCAGTACTTC
TRBJ2-3	TRBV5-4	-	TRBD2	CASSLGDGGDSTDTQYF	TGTGCCAGCAGCTTGGGGGACGGGGGGGATAGCACAGATACGCAGTATTTT
TRBJ2-3	TRBV10-3	once	-	CAISESWRAGTTDTQYF	TGTGCCATCAGTGAGTCGTGGCGGGCAGGGACCACAGATACGCAGTATTTT
TRBJ1-2	TRBV9	-	-	CASSGQLSNFYGYTF	TGTGCCAGCAGCGGACAGTTGAGTAACTTCTATGGCTACACCTTC
TRBJ1-2	TRBV6-6	-	-	CASSYSRSLVNYGYTF	TGTGCCAGCAGTTACTCAAGGAGCCTCGTTAACTATGGCTACACCTTC
TRBJ1-5	TRBV9	-	-	CASSRSGGISNQPQHF	TGTGCCAGCAGCCGGTCGGGGGGGATTAGCAATCAGCCCCAGCATTTT
TRBJ1-5	TRBV6-4	-	TRBD1	CASSQTGDQPQHF	TGTGCCAGCAGTCAGACAGGGGATCAGCCCCAGCATTTT
TRBJ2-5	TRBV9	-	-	CASSARLAPQETQYF	TGTGCCAGCAGCGCCCGGTTAGCCCCCCAAGAGACCCAGTACTTC
TRBJ1-2	TRBV21-1	-	-	CASGERGVRLVGYTF	TGTGCCAGCGGAGAGAGGGGGGTCAGATTGGTCGGCTACACCTTC
TRBJ1-5	TRBV7-9	-	TRBD1	CASTSEGVTGTGQPQHF	TGTGCCAGCACCTCAGAGGGCGTGACAGGGACCGGACAGCCCCAGCATTTT